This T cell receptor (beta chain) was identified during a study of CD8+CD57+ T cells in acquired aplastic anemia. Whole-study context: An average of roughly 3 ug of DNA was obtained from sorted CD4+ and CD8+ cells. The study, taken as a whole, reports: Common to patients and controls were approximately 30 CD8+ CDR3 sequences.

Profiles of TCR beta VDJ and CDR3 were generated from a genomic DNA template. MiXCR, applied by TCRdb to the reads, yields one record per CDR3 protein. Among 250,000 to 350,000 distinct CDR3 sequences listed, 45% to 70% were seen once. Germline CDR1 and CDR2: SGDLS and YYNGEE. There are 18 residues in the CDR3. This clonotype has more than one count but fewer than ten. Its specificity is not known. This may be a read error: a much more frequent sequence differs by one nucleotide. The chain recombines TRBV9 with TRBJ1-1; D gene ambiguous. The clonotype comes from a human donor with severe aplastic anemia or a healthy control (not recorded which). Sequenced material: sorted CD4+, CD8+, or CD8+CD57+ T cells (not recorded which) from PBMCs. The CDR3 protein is CVSSAPGKRRSPGKEAFF. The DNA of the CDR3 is TGTGTCAGCAGCGCGCCGGGAAAGAGACGGTCTCCGGGGAAAGAAGCTTTCTTT.